A selection of T cell receptor beta chains follows, all from one sample in a study of tumor-infiltrating lymphocytes in oesophageal squamous cell carcinoma. TCRdb reprocessed the PCR reads with MiXCR, giving one entry per CDR3 protein. The profile shows 15,000 to 20,000 distinct CDR3 sequences, 45% to 55% of them singletons. Sequencing input: esophageal tumor tissue. The receptors originated from a male donor with esophageal squamous cell carcinoma. The CDR3 runs from the conserved cysteine through the conserved F or W. D genes are given only for firm matches. The listing skips clone size in some rows; elsewhere it reads once, few, many or a size class.

many	TRBJ1-2	TRBV7-2	.	CASSLVSINYGYTF	TGTGCCAGCAGCTTAGTATCAATTAACTATGGCTACACCTTC
.	TRBJ2-1	TRBV5-6	.	CASSLGGASYNEQFF	TGTGCCAGCAGCTTGGGGGGCGCCTCCTACAATGAGCAGTTCTTC
once	TRBJ2-6	TRBV6-4	.	CASSDRNRAEWLHLRF	.
.	TRBJ2-1	TRBV7-8	TRBD2	CASSFTSGRYNEQFF	TGTGCCAGCAGCTTTACTAGCGGGAGATACAATGAGCAGTTCTTC
once	TRBJ2-1	TRBV6-6	.	CASSSGLIYNEQFF	TGTGCCAGCAGTTCTGGACTTATCTACAATGAGCAGTTCTTC
.	TRBJ2-1	TRBV7-2	.	CASSLDFGISYNEQFF	TGTGCCAGCAGCTTAGATTTCGGGATCTCCTACAATGAGCAGTTCTTC
few	TRBJ2-5	TRBV7-2	.	CASSGTGTRLAQYF	TGTGCCAGCAGCGGAACCGGGACTCGTTTGGCCCAGTACTTC
.	TRBJ2-5	TRBV7-4	TRBD2	CASSLAGLAGVRETQYF	TGTGCCAGCAGCTTAGCGGGACTAGCGGGAGTAAGGGAGACCCAGTACTTC
.	TRBJ2-1	TRBV7-2	.	CASSPTPQGNEQFF	TGTGCCAGCAGCCCGACACCGCAGGGCAATGAGCAGTTCTTC
many	TRBJ1-5	TRBV7-8	.	CASSLGRWAGARGNQPQHF	TGTGCCAGCAGCTTAGGACGCTGGGCGGGGGCGCGAGGCAATCAGCCCCAGCATTTT
.	TRBJ1-5	TRBV7-2	.	CASSLHLGYQPQHF	TGTGCCAGCAGCTTACATCTGGGCTATCAGCCCCAGCATTTT
many	TRBJ1-1	TRBV5-5	.	CASTKGGANTEAFF	TGTGCCAGCACCAAAGGTGGCGCGAACACTGAAGCTTTCTTT
many	TRBJ2-7	TRBV4-2	TRBD2	CASSQDSGSSYEQYF	TGTGCCAGCAGCCAAGATAGCGGGAGCTCCTACGAGCAGTACTTC
.	TRBJ2-5	TRBV7-4	.	CASSLAGGGGRETQYF	TGTGCCAGCAGCTTAGCCGGTGGAGGAGGGAGGGAGACCCAGTACTTC
.	TRBJ2-7	TRBV7-3	.	CASSPRGRGLHLRF	.
many	TRBJ2-7	TRBV7-8	TRBD1	CASSARQGIDEQYF	TGTGCCAGCAGCGCAAGACAGGGGATCGACGAGCAGTACTTC
many	TRBJ2-1	TRBV20-1	.	CSARDQAAQLFF	TGCAGTGCTAGAGATCAGGCAGCTCAGCTGTTCTTC
.	TRBJ1-1	TRBV27	.	CASGLLREAFF	TGTGCCAGCGGATTGCTGCGGGAAGCTTTCTTT
few	TRBJ2-1	TRBV7-6	.	CASSPGDSPLHF	TGTGCCAGCAGCCCCGGTGATTCACCCCTCCACTTC
.	TRBJ2-1	TRBV7-9	.	CASSPTSYEQFF	TGTGCCAGCAGCCCCACTTCCTATGAGCAGTTCTTC
.	TRBJ2-1	TRBV7-2	TRBD1	CASSLKNRGNEQFF	TGTGCCAGCAGTCTGAAAAACAGGGGCAATGAGCAGTTCTTC
once	TRBJ2-5	TRBV28	.	CASSSGTFKETQYF	TGTGCCAGCAGTTCCGGGACATTCAAAGAGACCCAGTACTTC
many	TRBJ2-1	TRBV12-3/TRBV12-4	.	CASSWASVYNEQFF	TGTGCCAGCAGTTGGGCTAGCGTGTACAATGAGCAGTTCTTC
.	TRBJ2-7	TRBV7-2	TRBD1	CASSLPGQVKYEQYF	TGTGCCAGCAGCTTACCGGGACAGGTAAAATACGAGCAGTACTTC
few	TRBJ2-5	TRBV6-1	TRBD1	CASRALTGQGLGETQYF	TGTGCCAGCAGAGCATTGACAGGACAGGGCTTAGGGGAGACCCAGTACTTC
many	TRBJ2-2	TRBV2	TRBD1	CATRGQSNTGELFF	TGTGCCACTCGGGGACAGTCGAACACCGGGGAGCTGTTTTTT
medium-sized	TRBJ1-2	TRBV7-9	TRBD1	CASSSSRDRGPYGYTF	TGTGCCAGCAGCTCCTCCCGGGACAGGGGGCCCTATGGCTACACCTTC
large	TRBJ2-5	TRBV7-9	TRBD1	CASSFSTGTEGRETQYF	TGTGCCAGCAGCTTCTCTACCGGGACAGAGGGGCGGGAGACCCAGTACTTC
.	TRBJ2-5	TRBV7-2	.	CASTEVGRLETQYF	TGTGCCAGCACCGAGGTGGGGAGGTTGGAGACCCAGTACTTC
.	TRBJ2-3	TRBV7-6	.	CASSLVGASDTQYF	TGTGCCAGCAGCTTAGTGGGGGCGTCAGATACGCAGTATTTT
.	TRBJ2-1	TRBV4-2	.	CASSHRDNEQFF	TGTGCCAGCAGCCATCGAGACAATGAGCAGTTCTTC
.	TRBJ1-2	TRBV6-1	.	CASSLGCNYGYTF	TGTGCCAGCAGCCTAGGGTGCAACTATGGCTACACCTTC
.	TRBJ2-3	TRBV6-1	TRBD2	CASSPLTSEKLYF	TGTGCCAGCAGCCCCCTGACTAGCGAAAAGCTGTATTTT
.	TRBJ2-3	TRBV6-1	TRBD1	CASSPSADRGSYTQYF	TGTGCCAGCAGCCCCTCGGCGGACAGGGGGTCATATACGCAGTATTTT
.	TRBJ2-1	TRBV2	.	CASSVPMSSYNEQFF	TGTGCCAGCAGTGTTCCGATGAGCTCCTACAATGAGCAGTTCTTC
.	TRBJ2-7	TRBV7-9	.	CASSIGGGYEQYF	TGTGCCAGCAGCATTGGAGGGGGCTACGAGCAGTACTTC
many	TRBJ1-1	TRBV11-2	.	CASSLLGEAFF	TGTGCCAGCAGCCTGCTGGGGGAAGCTTTCTTT
many	TRBJ2-5	TRBV5-4	TRBD1	CASSLRTGEETQYF	TGCGCCAGCAGCTTGAGGACAGGGGAAGAGACCCAGTACTTC
.	TRBJ2-1	TRBV11-2	.	CASSITRDTRANEQFF	TGTGCCAGCAGCATCACCCGGGACACTAGAGCCAATGAGCAGTTCTTC
few	TRBJ1-1	TRBV7-1	TRBD1	CASSSGQGNTEAFF	TGTGCCAGCAGCTCGGGACAGGGTAACACTGAAGCTTTCTTT
.	TRBJ2-7	TRBV7-2	TRBD2	CASSLDGTRRAVEQYF	TGTGCCAGCAGCTTAGACGGGACTAGGAGGGCTGTTGAGCAGTACTTC
.	TRBJ2-7	TRBV5-1	.	CASSLGFGDVGYEQYF	TGCGCCAGCAGCTTGGGCTTTGGGGACGTAGGCTACGAGCAGTACTTC
medium-sized	TRBJ1-1	TRBV28	.	CASSLDFGRVNGAFF	TGTGCCAGCAGTCTTGATTTTGGGAGGGTAAACGGAGCTTTCTTT
many	TRBJ2-5	TRBV11-2	.	CASSLGGTVGGETQYF	TGTGCCAGCAGCTTAGGAGGCACAGTGGGGGGAGAGACCCAGTACTTC
.	TRBJ2-1	TRBV6-6	.	CASIVSGANNEQFF	TGTGCCAGCATCGTTTCGGGGGCTAACAATGAGCAGTTCTTC
many	TRBJ2-5	TRBV9	.	CASSGAQVSGEGQETQYF	TGTGCCAGCAGCGGGGCCCAGGTATCGGGAGAAGGCCAAGAGACCCAGTACTTC
.	TRBJ2-7	TRBV27	TRBD2	CASRREGGLAGGSLNF	TGTGCCAGCAGACGGGAAGGAGGACTAGCGGGAGGTTCCCTAAACTTC
.	TRBJ2-2	TRBV7-3	TRBD1	CASSLNPGGQSGELFF	TGTGCCAGCAGCTTAAACCCAGGGGGCCAATCCGGGGAGCTGTTTTTT
.	TRBJ2-1	TRBV5-1	.	CASSLAATGIGDNEQFF	TGCGCCAGCAGCTTGGCGGCTACAGGGATCGGGGACAATGAGCAGTTCTTC
.	TRBJ1-2	TRBV6-2/TRBV6-3	.	CASRASITYNYGYTF	TGTGCCAGCAGAGCCTCTATCACCTATAACTATGGCTACACCTTC
medium-sized	TRBJ2-7	TRBV12-3/TRBV12-4	.	CASSLGQNAYEQYF	TGTGCCAGCAGCCTCGGACAGAACGCCTACGAGCAGTACTTC
.	TRBJ2-1	TRBV7-3	TRBD2	CASSLRAGGSYNEQFF	TGTGCCAGCAGCTTAAGAGCGGGAGGGTCCTACAATGAGCAGTTCTTC
.	TRBJ1-5	TRBV9	.	CASSVSWGSGEPQHF	TGTGCCAGCAGCGTATCTTGGGGCTCAGGGGAGCCCCAGCATTTT
few	TRBJ2-3	TRBV7-6	TRBD2	CASSSIAGAIDTQYF	TGTGCCAGCAGCTCAATAGCGGGAGCAATAGATACGCAGTATTTT
.	TRBJ2-2	TRBV6-6	.	CASTGLVGGGELFF	TGTGCCAGCACCGGGCTGGTCGGGGGCGGGGAGCTGTTTTTT